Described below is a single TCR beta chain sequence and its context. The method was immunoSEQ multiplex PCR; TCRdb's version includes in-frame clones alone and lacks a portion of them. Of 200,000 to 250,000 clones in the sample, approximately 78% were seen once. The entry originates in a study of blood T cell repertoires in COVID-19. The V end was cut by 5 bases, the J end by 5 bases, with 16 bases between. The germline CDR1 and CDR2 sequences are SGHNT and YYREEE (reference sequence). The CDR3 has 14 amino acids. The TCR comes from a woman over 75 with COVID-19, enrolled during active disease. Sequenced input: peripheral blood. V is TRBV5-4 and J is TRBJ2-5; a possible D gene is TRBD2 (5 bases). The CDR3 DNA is TGTGCCAGCAGGCAAGACTACCTCGGGGAGACCCAGTACTTC. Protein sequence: CASRQDYLGETQYF.